Listed here are 18 T cell receptor beta chains from one sample, sequenced in a study of cytomegalovirus exposure and HLA in healthy donors. Researchers ran the PCR with 60 Vbeta and 13 Jbeta primers. The protocol was immunoSEQ multiplex PCR, while the TCRdb copy is restricted to in-frame clones and leaves out a portion. The sample has some 79,000 clones; 78% are singletons. The sample taken for sequencing was PBMCs. The receptors derive from a male donor in good health and CMV-seropositive.

This clone was seen just once. V and J are TRBV29-1 and TRBJ1-4, with a possible D match to TRBD1 (6 bases). Deletions cut 6 bases from V and 6 bases from J, with 11 bases between. The germline V gene has CDR1 SQVTM and CDR2 ANQGSEA. The CDR3 contains 12 residues. The CDR3 region is CSVREGDEKLFF. The CDR3, as DNA: TGCAGCGTCAGGGAGGGGGATGAAAAACTGTTTTTT.

The chain recombines TRBV28 with TRBJ2-5, with D maybe TRBD2 (6 bases). CDR3 length equals 14 residues. The germline V gene has CDR1 MDHEN and CDR2 SYDVKM. The germline V and J ends were trimmed by 6 bases and 5 bases, with 16 bases remaining between them. The CDR3 coding sequence is TGTGCCAGCAGCCGGGGACGGAGGGCCGAGACCCAGTACTTC. Its translation is CASSRGRRAETQYF.

This clone appeared a single time. J is TRBJ2-3 and V is TRBV7-6; D possibly corresponds to TRBD1 (5 bases). Germline lookup yields CDR1 SGHVS and CDR2 FNYEAQ. V was trimmed by 8 bases and J by 4 bases, leaving 13 bases between them. The CDR3 totals 13 residues. The DNA for the CDR3 is TGTGCCAGCGGACAAGGGGCGGCAGATACGCAGTATTTT. Protein product: CASGQGAADTQYF. Together with reference TRBV7-6 and TRBJ2-3, the CDR3 gives the full variable domain: GAGVSQSPRYKVTKRGQDVALRCDPISGHVSLYWYRQALGQGPEFLTYFNYEAQQDKSGLPNDRFSAERPEGSISTLTIQRTEQRDSAMYRCASGQGAADTQYFGPGTRLTVL.

This clone was observed a few times. The chain has TRBV4-3 and TRBJ2-1; 7 bases agree with TRBD2. The CDR3 contains 15 residues. V dropped 0 bases and J dropped 7; count of bases not matched to a gene: 6. Germline CDR1 reads LGHNA; CDR2 reads YSLEER. In DNA form, the CDR3 reads TGCGCCAGCAGCCAAGATCGGACTAGAATGAATGAGCAGTTCTTC. This codes for CASSQDRTRMNEQFF.

This chain joins TRBV7-9 and TRBJ2-7; D possibly corresponds to TRBD1 (5 bases). The CDR3 consists of 14 residues. Looked up from germline, CDR1 is SEHNR and CDR2 is FQNEAQ (reference sequence). V shed 3 bases and J shed 1 base, with 10 bases lying between them. The CDR3 is CASSLVQGSYEQYF. DNA for the CDR3: TGTGCCAGCAGCTTGGTTCAGGGATCCTACGAGCAGTACTTC. Looking up the rest from reference TRBV7-9 and TRBJ2-7 gives the full variable domain: DTGVSQNPRHKITKRGQNVTFRCDPISEHNRLYWYRQTLGQGPEFLTYFQNEAQLEKSRLLSDRFSAERPKGSFSTLEIQRTEQGDSAMYLCASSLVQGSYEQYFGPGTRLTVT.

The chain combines TRBV18 with TRBJ1-6, with D possibly TRBD1 on 6 matching bases. V shed 3 bases and J shed 0 bases, with 9 bases lying between them. CDR1 and CDR2 (germline): KGHSH, LQKENI. CDR3 length: 16 amino acids. For the CDR3, the DNA is TGTGCCAGCTCACCGGACAGCCTCTCCTATAATTCACCCCTCCACTTT. It specifies CASSPDSLSYNSPLHF.

This chain uses TRBV29-1 with TRBJ1-5; the match to TRBD1 covers 7 bases. V lost 6 bases, J lost 2 bases, and 4 bases stayed unmatched. CDR1 and CDR2 (germline): SQVTM, ANQGSEA. This CDR3 comprises 13 residues. CDR3 bases: TGCAGCGTGGCCGGGACAGGCAATCAGCCCCAGCATTTT. As protein: CSVAGTGNQPQHF.

The chain uses TRBV9 and TRBJ1-6; 7 nucleotides line up with TRBD1. The CDR3 consists of 15 residues. Germline assignment: CDR1 SGDLS and CDR2 YYNGEE. The trim removed 4 bases at V and 9 bases at J, leaving 10 bases unmatched. The CDR3 here is CASSTGQDGGSPLHF. The CDR3 DNA is TGTGCCAGCAGCACAGGACAGGACGGTGGTTCACCCCTCCACTTT.

This clone was detected a few times. V usage is TRBV28 and J usage is TRBJ2-2; 9 nucleotides agree with TRBD2. This CDR3 is 17 amino acids long. V lost 4 bases, J lost 5 bases, and 11 bases stayed unmatched. Germline V lookup: CDR1 MDHEN, CDR2 SYDVKM. The CDR3 nucleotides read TGTGCCAGCAGTTCTCCTAGCGGGACACTCCGGACCGGGGAGCTGTTTTTT. Protein product: CASSSPSGTLRTGELFF.

As concerns this clone: The junction departs from germline at one end; a sequencing error may be responsible. The chain joins TRBV5-6 to TRBJ2-2, with D possibly being TRBD1 (5 bases). The CDR3 is 18 residues long. Germline lookup yields CDR1 SGHDT and CDR2 YYEEEE. CDR3 in DNA: TGTGCCGGCAGCCTCGGACACCTCCGGAGCGACTACACCGGGGAGCTGTTTTTT. Amino acid sequence: CAGSLGHLRSDYTGELFF.

This clone was seen only a few times. An end of the junction does not agree with germline; a read error may underlie this. The chain combines TRBV18 with TRBJ2-2; 10 bases fit TRBD1. CDR3 size: 16 residues. The germline V gene encodes CDR1 KGHSH and CDR2 LQKENI. CDR3 residues: CASSPRGTGDTGELFF. In DNA, the CDR3 is TGTGCCAGCTCCCCACGCGGGACAGGGGACACCGGGGAGCTGTTTTTT.

The table lists this clone with a count of one. The chain carries TRBV6-6 and TRBJ2-2, with D perhaps TRBD2 (5 bases). The CDR3 totals 16 residues. Germline CDR1 and CDR2: MNHNY and SVGAGI (reference sequence). Trimming removed 5 bases at V and 1 base at J, with 14 bases between. The CDR3 loop reads CASSPSGGRNTGELFF. CDR3 in DNA: TGTGCCAGCAGTCCCTCCGGCGGGCGGAACACCGGGGAGCTGTTTTTT.

There are a few counts of this clone. The CDR3 DNA is TGTGCCAGCAGCGTCGGCAGCAGGGAAAAACTGTTTTTT. It codes for CASSVGSREKLFF. This rearrangement joins TRBV5-5 to TRBJ1-4; D gene uncertain. The ends were cut back, 4 bases at V and 8 bases at J, with 12 bases in the middle. The CDR3 loop spans 13 amino acids. Germline-derived CDR1 and CDR2 are SGHKS and YYEKEE (reference sequence).

The genes are TRBV7-9 and TRBJ2-2; D call uncertain. Trimming left V 4 bases short and J 8 bases short, with 8 bases between. Germline CDR1 and CDR2: SEHNR and FQNEAQ (reference sequence). This CDR3 is built from 12 residues. The CDR3 DNA sequence: TGTGCCAGCAGCTCCCCCAGAGGGGAGCTGTTTTTT. It is translated as CASSSPRGELFF.

This rearrangement joins TRBV5-1 to TRBJ1-2, with no clear D. CDR1 SGHRS and CDR2 YFSETQ come from the germline V gene. V lost 0 bases, J lost 4 bases, and 7 bases lay in between. CDR3 length: 13 residues. For the CDR3, the DNA is TGCGCCAGCAGCTTGGCCGCCGGCTATGGCTACACCTTC. This codes for CASSLAAGYGYTF.

The chain uses TRBV10-3 and TRBJ1-6, with 9 bases that match TRBD1. The CDR3 is 14 amino acids. Germline CDR1 reads ENHRY; CDR2 reads SYGVKD. The J segment lost 5 bases and the V segment lost 6 bases, leaving 2 bases of the junction unmatched. The CDR3 loop reads CAIRRQGDNSPLHF. DNA of the CDR3: TGTGCCATCAGGCGACAGGGGGATAATTCACCCCTCCACTTT.

This chain connects TRBV5-6 to TRBJ2-7; 8 nucleotides agree with TRBD1. Germline V gives CDR1 SGHDT, CDR2 YYEEEE. The CDR3 is made up of 14 amino acids. The J segment lost 3 bases and the V segment lost 4 bases, leaving 6 bases of the junction unmatched. Here the CDR3 reads CASSLRQGLYEQYF. The CDR3 nucleotides are TGTGCCAGCAGCCTTCGACAGGGGCTCTACGAGCAGTACTTC.

This chain uses TRBV7-3 with TRBJ2-7; D uncertain. This CDR3 is 16 amino acids long. Trimming removed 1 base from V and 2 bases from J, with 15 bases in between. CDR1 SGHTA and CDR2 FQGTGA come from the germline V gene. The CDR3 spells CASSLKPTGVPYEQYF. CDR3 in DNA: TGTGCCAGCAGCTTAAAACCGACCGGAGTTCCCTACGAGCAGTACTTC.